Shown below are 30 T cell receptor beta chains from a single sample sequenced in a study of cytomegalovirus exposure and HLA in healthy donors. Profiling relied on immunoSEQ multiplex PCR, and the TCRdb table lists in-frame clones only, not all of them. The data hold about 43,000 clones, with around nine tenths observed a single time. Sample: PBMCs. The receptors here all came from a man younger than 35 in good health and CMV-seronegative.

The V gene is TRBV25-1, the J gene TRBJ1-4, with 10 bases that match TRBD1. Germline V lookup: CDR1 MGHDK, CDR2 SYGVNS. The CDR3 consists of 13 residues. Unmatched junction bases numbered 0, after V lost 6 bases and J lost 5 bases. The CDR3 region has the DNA TGTGCCAGCAGGGGACAGGGGAATGAAAAACTGTTTTTT. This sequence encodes CASRGQGNEKLFF.

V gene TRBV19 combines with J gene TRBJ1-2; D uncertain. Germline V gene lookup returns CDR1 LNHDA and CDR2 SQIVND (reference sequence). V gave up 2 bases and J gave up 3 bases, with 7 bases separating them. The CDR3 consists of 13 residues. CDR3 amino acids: CASSIPGHYGYTF. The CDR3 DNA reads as TGTGCCAGTAGTATACCAGGTCACTATGGCTACACCTTC.

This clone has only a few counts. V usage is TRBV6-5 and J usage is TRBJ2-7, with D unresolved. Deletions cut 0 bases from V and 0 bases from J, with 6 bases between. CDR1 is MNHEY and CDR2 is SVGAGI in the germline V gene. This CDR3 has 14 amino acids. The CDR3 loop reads CASSYSTASYEQYF. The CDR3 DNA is TGTGCCAGCAGTTACTCAACAGCCTCCTACGAGCAGTACTTC.

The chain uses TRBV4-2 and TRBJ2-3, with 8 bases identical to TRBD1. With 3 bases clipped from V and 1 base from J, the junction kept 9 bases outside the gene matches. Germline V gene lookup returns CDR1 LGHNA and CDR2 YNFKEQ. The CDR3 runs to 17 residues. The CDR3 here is CASSQISGGQGTDTQYF. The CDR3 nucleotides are TGTGCCAGCAGCCAGATCTCCGGGGGACAGGGCACAGATACGCAGTATTTT.

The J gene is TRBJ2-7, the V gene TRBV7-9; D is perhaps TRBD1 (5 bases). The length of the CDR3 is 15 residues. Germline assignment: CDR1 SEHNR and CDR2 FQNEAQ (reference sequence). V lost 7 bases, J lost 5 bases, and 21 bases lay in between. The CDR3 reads CASTPSGSSGDEQYF. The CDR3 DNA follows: TGTGCCAGCACCCCCTCAGGGTCGTCGGGCGACGAGCAGTACTTC. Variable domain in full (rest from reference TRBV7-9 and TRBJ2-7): DTGVSQNPRHKITKRGQNVTFRCDPISEHNRLYWYRQTLGQGPEFLTYFQNEAQLEKSRLLSDRFSAERPKGSFSTLEIQRTEQGDSAMYLCASTPSGSSGDEQYFGPGTRLTVT.

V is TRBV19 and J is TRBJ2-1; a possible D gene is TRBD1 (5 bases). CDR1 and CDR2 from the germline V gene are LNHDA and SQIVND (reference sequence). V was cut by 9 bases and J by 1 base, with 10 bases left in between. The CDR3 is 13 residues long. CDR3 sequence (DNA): TGTGCCAGCCGCTCAGGGTCCTACAATGAGCAGTTCTTC. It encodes CASRSGSYNEQFF.

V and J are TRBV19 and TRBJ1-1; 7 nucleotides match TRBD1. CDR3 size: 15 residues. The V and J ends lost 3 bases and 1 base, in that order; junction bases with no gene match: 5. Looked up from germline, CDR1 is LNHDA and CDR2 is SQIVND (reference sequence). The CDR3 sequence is CASSMSGQRNTEAFF. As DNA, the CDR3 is TGTGCCAGTAGTATGTCGGGACAGAGGAACACTGAAGCTTTCTTT.

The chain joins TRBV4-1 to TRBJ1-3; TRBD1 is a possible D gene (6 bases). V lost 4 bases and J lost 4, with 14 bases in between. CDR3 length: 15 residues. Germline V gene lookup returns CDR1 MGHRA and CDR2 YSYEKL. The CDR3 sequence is CASSLRPGEGNTIYF. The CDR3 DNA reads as TGCGCCAGCAGCCTACGTCCAGGGGAGGGAAACACCATATATTTT.

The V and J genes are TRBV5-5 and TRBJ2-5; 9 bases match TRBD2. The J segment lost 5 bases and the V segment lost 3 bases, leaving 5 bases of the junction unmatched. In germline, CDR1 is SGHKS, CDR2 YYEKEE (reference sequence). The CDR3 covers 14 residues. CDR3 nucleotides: TGTGCCAGCAGCTCCTCAGCGGGGGGCGAGACCCAGTACTTC. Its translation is CASSSSAGGETQYF.

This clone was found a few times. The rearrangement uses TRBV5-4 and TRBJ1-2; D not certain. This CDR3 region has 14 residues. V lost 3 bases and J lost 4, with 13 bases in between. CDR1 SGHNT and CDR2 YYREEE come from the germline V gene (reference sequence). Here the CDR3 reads CASSSWRVSYGYTF. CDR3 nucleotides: TGTGCCAGCAGCTCTTGGCGGGTTAGCTATGGCTACACCTTC.

The CDR3 DNA reads as TGCGCCAGCAGCCACCAGGGAGCAGGGGCGATTGATGAAAAACTGTTTTTT. Its protein product is CASSHQGAGAIDEKLFF. The V and J genes are TRBV4-3 and TRBJ1-4; maybe TRBD1 (6 bases). Trimming left V 3 bases short and J 6 bases short, with 20 bases between. Germline assignment: CDR1 LGHNA and CDR2 YSLEER. CDR3 size: 17 residues.

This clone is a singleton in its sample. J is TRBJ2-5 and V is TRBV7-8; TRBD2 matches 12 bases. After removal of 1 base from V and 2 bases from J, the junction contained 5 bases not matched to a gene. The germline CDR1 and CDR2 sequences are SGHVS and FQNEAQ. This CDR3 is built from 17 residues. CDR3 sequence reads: CASSLGGLAGGQETQYF. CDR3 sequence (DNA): TGTGCCAGCAGCTTAGGAGGCCTAGCGGGGGGGCAAGAGACCCAGTACTTC.

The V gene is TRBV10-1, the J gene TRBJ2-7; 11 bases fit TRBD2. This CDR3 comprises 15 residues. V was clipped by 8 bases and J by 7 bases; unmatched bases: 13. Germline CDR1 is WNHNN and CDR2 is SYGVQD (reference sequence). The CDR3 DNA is TGCGCCAGCCCACCGACTAGCGGGAATTCTTTTGAGCAGTACTTC. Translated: CASPPTSGNSFEQYF.

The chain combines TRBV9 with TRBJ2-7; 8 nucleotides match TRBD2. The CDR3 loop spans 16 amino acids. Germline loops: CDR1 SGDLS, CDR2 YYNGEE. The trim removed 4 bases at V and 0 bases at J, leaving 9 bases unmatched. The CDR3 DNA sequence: TGTGCCAGCAGCCCTCTCACGGCGGGGGGCTCCTACGAGCAGTACTTC. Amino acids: CASSPLTAGGSYEQYF.

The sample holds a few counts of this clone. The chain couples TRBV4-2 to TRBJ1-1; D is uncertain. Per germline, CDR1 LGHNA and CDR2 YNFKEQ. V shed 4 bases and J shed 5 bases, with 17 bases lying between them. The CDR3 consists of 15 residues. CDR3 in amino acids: CASSRIGLSGTEAFF. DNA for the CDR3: TGTGCCAGCAGCCGAATCGGGCTTTCGGGGACTGAAGCTTTCTTT.

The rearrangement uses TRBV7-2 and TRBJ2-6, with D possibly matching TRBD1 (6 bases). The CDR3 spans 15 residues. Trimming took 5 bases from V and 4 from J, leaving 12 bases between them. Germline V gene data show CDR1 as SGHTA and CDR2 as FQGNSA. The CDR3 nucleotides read TGTGCCAGCAGCCCTGGGGGCGGAGGGGCCAACGTCCTGACTTTC. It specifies CASSPGGGGANVLTF.

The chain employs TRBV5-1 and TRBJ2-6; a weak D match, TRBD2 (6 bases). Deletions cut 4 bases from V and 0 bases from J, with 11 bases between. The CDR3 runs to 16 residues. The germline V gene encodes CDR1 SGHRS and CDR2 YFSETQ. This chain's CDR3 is CASSGTALSGANVLTF. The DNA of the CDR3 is TGCGCCAGCAGCGGGACTGCCCTCTCTGGGGCCAACGTCCTGACTTTC. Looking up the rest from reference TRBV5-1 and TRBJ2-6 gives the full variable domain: KAGVTQTPRYLIKTRGQQVTLSCSPISGHRSVSWYQQTPGQGLQFLFEYFSETQRNKGNFPGRFSGRQFSNSRSEMNVSTLELGDSALYLCASSGTALSGANVLTFGAGSRLTVL.

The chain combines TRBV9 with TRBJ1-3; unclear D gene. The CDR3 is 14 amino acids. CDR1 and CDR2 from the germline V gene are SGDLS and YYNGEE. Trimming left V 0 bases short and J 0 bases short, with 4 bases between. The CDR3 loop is CASSVGPSGNTIYF. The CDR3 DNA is TGTGCCAGCAGCGTAGGGCCCTCTGGAAACACCATATATTTT.

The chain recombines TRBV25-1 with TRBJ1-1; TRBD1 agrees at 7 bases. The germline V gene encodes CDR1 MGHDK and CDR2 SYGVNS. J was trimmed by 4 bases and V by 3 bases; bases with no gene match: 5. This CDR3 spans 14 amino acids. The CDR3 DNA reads TGTGCCAGCAGTGAGGTAGGGGGCGGCACTGAAGCTTTCTTT. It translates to CASSEVGGGTEAFF. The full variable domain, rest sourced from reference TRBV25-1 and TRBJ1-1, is EADIYQTPRYLVIGTGKKITLECSQTMGHDKMYWYQQDPGMELHLIHYSYGVNSTEKGDLSSESTVSRIRTEHFPLTLESARPSHTSQYLCASSEVGGGTEAFFGQGTRLTVV.

CDR3 protein: CASSPPRRSGIYNEQFF. DNA of the CDR3: TGTGCCAGCTCACCACCGAGGAGGAGCGGGATTTACAATGAGCAGTTCTTC. The chain has TRBV18 and TRBJ2-1, with 7 bases that match TRBD2. After removal of 0 bases from V and 4 bases from J, the junction contained 9 bases not matched to a gene. This CDR3 comprises 17 residues. Per germline, CDR1 KGHSH and CDR2 LQKENI. The full variable domain, its missing parts supplied by reference TRBV18 and TRBJ2-1, is NAGVMQNPRHLVRRRGQEARLRCSPMKGHSHVYWYRQLPEEGLKFMVYLQKENIIDESGMPKERFSAEFPKEGPSILRIQQVVRGDSAAYFCASSPPRRSGIYNEQFFGPGTRLTVL.

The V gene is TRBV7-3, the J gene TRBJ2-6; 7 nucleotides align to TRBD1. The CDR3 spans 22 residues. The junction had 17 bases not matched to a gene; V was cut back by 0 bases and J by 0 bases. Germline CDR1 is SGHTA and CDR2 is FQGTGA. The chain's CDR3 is CASSLTPNRQGQTSSGANVLTF. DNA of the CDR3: TGTGCCAGCAGCTTAACCCCAAATAGGCAGGGACAGACAAGCTCTGGGGCCAACGTCCTGACTTTC.

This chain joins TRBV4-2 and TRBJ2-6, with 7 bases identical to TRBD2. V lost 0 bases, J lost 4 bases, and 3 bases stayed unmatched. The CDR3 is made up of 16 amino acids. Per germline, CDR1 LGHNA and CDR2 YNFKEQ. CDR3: CASSQERAGGANVLTF. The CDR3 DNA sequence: TGTGCCAGCAGCCAAGAGAGAGCGGGAGGGGCCAACGTCCTGACTTTC.

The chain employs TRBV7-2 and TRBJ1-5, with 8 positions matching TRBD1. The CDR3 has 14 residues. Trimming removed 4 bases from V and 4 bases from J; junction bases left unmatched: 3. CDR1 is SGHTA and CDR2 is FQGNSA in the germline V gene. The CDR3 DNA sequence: TGTGCCAGCAGCTCCAGACAGGGGAATCAGCCCCAGCATTTT. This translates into CASSSRQGNQPQHF. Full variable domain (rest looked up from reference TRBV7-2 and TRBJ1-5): GAGVSQSPSNKVTEKGKDVELRCDPISGHTALYWYRQSLGQGLEFLIYFQGNSAPDKSGLPSDRFSAERTGGSVSTLTIQRTQQEDSAVYLCASSSRQGNQPQHFGDGTRLSIL.

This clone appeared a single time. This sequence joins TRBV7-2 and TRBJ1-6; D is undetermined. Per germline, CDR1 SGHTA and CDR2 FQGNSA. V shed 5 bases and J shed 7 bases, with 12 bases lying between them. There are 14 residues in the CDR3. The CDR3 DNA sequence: TGTGCCAGCAGCCTGGACGGGGAAAATTCACCCCTCCACTTT. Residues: CASSLDGENSPLHF.

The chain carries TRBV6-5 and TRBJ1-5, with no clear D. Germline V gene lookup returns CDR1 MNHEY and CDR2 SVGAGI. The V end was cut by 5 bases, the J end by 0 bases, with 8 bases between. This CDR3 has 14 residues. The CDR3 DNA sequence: TGTGCCAGCAGTGAACAGCATAGCAATCAGCCCCAGCATTTT. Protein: CASSEQHSNQPQHF.

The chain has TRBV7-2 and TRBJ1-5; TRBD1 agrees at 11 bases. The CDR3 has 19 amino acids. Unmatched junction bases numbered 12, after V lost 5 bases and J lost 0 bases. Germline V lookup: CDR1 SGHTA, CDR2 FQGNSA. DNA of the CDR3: TGTGCCAGCAGCCTTACCTTGGGGACAGGGGGAAGTAGCAATCAGCCCCAGCATTTT. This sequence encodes CASSLTLGTGGSSNQPQHF.

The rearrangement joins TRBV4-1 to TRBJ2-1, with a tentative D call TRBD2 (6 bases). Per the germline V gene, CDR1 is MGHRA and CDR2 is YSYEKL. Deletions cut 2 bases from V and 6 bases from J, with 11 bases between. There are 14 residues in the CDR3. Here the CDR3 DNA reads TGCGCCAGCAGCCAACGGGAGCTGGTCAATGAGCAGTTCTTC. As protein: CASSQRELVNEQFF.

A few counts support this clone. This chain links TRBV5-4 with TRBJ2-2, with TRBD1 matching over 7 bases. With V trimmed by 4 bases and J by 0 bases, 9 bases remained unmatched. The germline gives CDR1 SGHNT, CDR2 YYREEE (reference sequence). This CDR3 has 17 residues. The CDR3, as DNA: TGTGCCAGCAGCCCCGGGACAGCTCCTTCGAACACCGGGGAGCTGTTTTTT. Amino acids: CASSPGTAPSNTGELFF.

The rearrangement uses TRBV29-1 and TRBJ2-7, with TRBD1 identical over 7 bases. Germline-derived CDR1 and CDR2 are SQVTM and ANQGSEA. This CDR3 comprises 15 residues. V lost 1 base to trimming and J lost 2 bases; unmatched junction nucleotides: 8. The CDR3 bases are TGCAGCGTTGAAGCCGACAGGGCCGGGACCTACGAGCAGTACTTC. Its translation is CSVEADRAGTYEQYF.

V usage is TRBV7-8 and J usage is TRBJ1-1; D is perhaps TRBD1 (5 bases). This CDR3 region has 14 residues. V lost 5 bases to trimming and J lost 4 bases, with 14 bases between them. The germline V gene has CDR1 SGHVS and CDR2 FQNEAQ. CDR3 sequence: CASSPGGLGTEAFF. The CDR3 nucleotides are TGTGCCAGCAGCCCGGGGGGTTTAGGCACTGAAGCTTTCTTT.